The 30 T cell receptor beta chains reported below all come from one sample, sequenced in a study of Tregs in tolerant kidney transplant recipients. Profiled with immunoSEQ multiplex PCR; TCRdb holds only in-frame clones, not every one. The sample shows around 1,700 clones, 40% to 45% of them seen only once. These receptors have no known antigen. The sequencing sample was made of Tregs from blood cultured with allogeneic cells. The receptors stem from a human patient who received a combined kidney and bone marrow transplant. Part of the T cell pool may stem from the graft donor.

By share of the sample, this clone is hyperexpanded. J is TRBJ1-2 and V is TRBV6-5; D is unresolved. Germline lookup yields CDR1 MNHEY and CDR2 SVGAGI. The CDR3 consists of 11 residues. V was pared by 5 bases and J by 5 bases, with 6 bases between. CDR3 DNA: TGTGCCAGCAGTGAGGGTTATGGCTACACCTTC. Its translation: CASSEGYGYTF.

The chain is built from TRBV6-1 and TRBJ2-4; D might be TRBD1 or TRBD2, each matching 5 bases. The CDR3 is 17 amino acids. Germline V gene sequence: CDR1 MNHNS, CDR2 SASEGT. Trimming stripped 2 bases from V and 6 bases from J, with 20 bases between. CDR3 sequence reads: CASSEWGPKKWGNIQYF. CDR3 DNA sequence: TGTGCCAGCAGTGAATGGGGACCCAAGAAATGGGGAAACATTCAGTACTTC.

In this sample, this clone is medium-sized. J is TRBJ2-3 and V is TRBV5-5; D may be TRBD2 (6 bases). V lost 4 bases and J lost 1, with 22 bases in between. The CDR3 spans 18 residues. Germline assignment: CDR1 SGHKS and CDR2 YYEKEE (reference sequence). CDR3 sequence reads: CASSPGLGGTLRTDTQYF. The CDR3 DNA reads TGTGCCAGCAGCCCGGGGTTGGGGGGTACCCTCCGCACAGATACGCAGTATTTT.

The V and J genes are TRBV7-9 and TRBJ2-6; D gene uncertain. There are 17 residues in the CDR3. V was shortened by 8 bases and J by 0 bases, with 17 bases between the two germline ends. Germline CDR1 and CDR2: SEHNR and FQNEAQ (reference sequence). The chain's CDR3 is CASPSQRHRSGANVLTF. CDR3 coding DNA: TGTGCCAGCCCCTCCCAGAGGCACCGCTCTGGGGCCAACGTCCTGACTTTC.

In DNA form, the CDR3 reads TGTGCCAGCAGCTTCTTTCTCCGGGGCGAGCAGTACTTC. This encodes CASSFFLRGEQYF. The rearrangement joins TRBV7-9 to TRBJ2-7; D is possibly TRBD2 (5 bases). The CDR3 spans 13 residues. Trimming pared 3 bases from V and 6 bases from J, leaving 12 bases between. Per the germline V gene, CDR1 is SEHNR and CDR2 is FQNEAQ (reference sequence).

J is TRBJ1-2 and V is TRBV29-1, with 10 bases matching TRBD1. V was pared by 4 bases and J by 1 base, with 3 bases of the junction left unmatched. The CDR3 extends over 14 amino acids. Germline assignment: CDR1 SQVTM and CDR2 ANQGSEA. The CDR3 region has the DNA TGCAGCGTTGCCAGGGACAGGGGTAACTATGGCTACACCTTC. Protein product: CSVARDRGNYGYTF. The full variable domain, with the rest looked up from reference TRBV29-1 and TRBJ1-2, is SAVISQKPSRDICQRGTSLTIQCQVDSQVTMMFWYRQQPGQSLTLIATANQGSEATYESGFVIDKFPISRPNLTFSTLTVSNMSPEDSSIYLCSVARDRGNYGYTFGSGTRLTVV.

V and J are TRBV4-3 and TRBJ1-2; D gene unclear. Trimming pared 0 bases from V and 4 bases from J, leaving 6 bases between. This CDR3 is 13 amino acids long. Germline loops: CDR1 LGHNA, CDR2 YSLEER. CDR3 in DNA: TGCGCCAGCAGCCAAGATAGCGGCTATGGCTACACCTTC. It yields the protein CASSQDSGYGYTF.

This chain connects TRBV7-6 to TRBJ1-2; possible D gene TRBD1, 6 bases. The CDR3 loop spans 13 amino acids. With 2 bases removed from V and 3 bases from J, the gap between germline ends came to 7 bases. Germline V gene data show CDR1 as SGHVS and CDR2 as FNYEAQ. The CDR3 is CASSLSGDYGYTF. CDR3 sequence (DNA): TGTGCCAGCAGCTTATCAGGGGACTATGGCTACACCTTC.

The sample holds a few counts of this clone. This chain links TRBV5-1 with TRBJ2-3; tentatively, D is TRBD2 (6 bases). The V gene's germline CDR1 is SGHRS and CDR2 YFSETQ. The CDR3 contains 14 residues. The germline V and J ends were trimmed by 0 bases and 5 bases, with 10 bases remaining between them. The chain's CDR3 is CASSLAPAGDTQYF. The CDR3 DNA reads as TGCGCCAGCAGCTTGGCCCCAGCGGGAGATACGCAGTATTTT.

The V call is TRBV11-2, the J call TRBJ2-5; D possibly corresponds to TRBD1 (7 bases). V was pared by 4 bases and J by 4 bases, with 19 bases between. CDR3 size: 16 residues. Germline CDR1 SGHAT, CDR2 FQNNGV. CDR3 in amino acids: CASSSYAGTAGETQYF. The CDR3 nucleotides are TGTGCCAGCAGCTCTTATGCCGGGACAGCGGGAGAGACCCAGTACTTC.

A note on this clone: Only one base separates this from a far larger clonotype, so it likely reflects a read error. At the DNA level, this CDR3 is encoded by other sequences in the same sample as well. The chain joins TRBV4-3 to TRBJ2-2, with D perhaps TRBD2 (5 bases). With 2 bases removed from V and 3 bases from J, the gap between germline ends came to 16 bases. Germline V gene data show CDR1 as LGHNA and CDR2 as YSLEER. There are 17 residues in the CDR3. CDR3 sequence reads: CASSQRSGGLYTGELFF. The CDR3 bases are TGCGCCAGCAGCCAACGGTCGGGCGGGTTGTACACCGGGGAGCTGTTTTTT.

This chain links TRBV10-3 with TRBJ1-3; tentative D call: TRBD1 (5 bases). This CDR3 region has 17 residues. Germline V CDR1 and CDR2: ENHRY, SYGVKD. The germline V and J ends were trimmed by 4 bases and 0 bases, with 16 bases remaining between them. In DNA, the CDR3 is TGTGCCATCAGTGGCTCCCTCGGGACCAACTCTGGAAACACCATATATTTT. Its protein product is CAISGSLGTNSGNTIYF.

The table lists this clone with a few counts. V and J are TRBV28 and TRBJ2-3, with D hard to call. Germline CDR1 MDHEN, CDR2 SYDVKM. The ends were cut back, 5 bases at V and 5 bases at J, with 8 bases in the middle. The CDR3 sequence is 12 residues long. The CDR3 is CASSTPRDTQYF. The CDR3 DNA follows: TGTGCCAGCAGTACTCCCAGAGATACGCAGTATTTT.

The chain recombines TRBV11-1 with TRBJ1-1, with TRBD1 matching over 7 bases. The ends lost 5 bases at V and 4 bases at J; junction bases unmatched: 7. This CDR3 has 14 residues. Germline V gene sequence: CDR1 SGHAT, CDR2 FQDESV (reference sequence). The chain's CDR3 is CASSEPRGATEAFF. The CDR3 nucleotides read TGTGCCAGCAGCGAACCCAGGGGGGCCACTGAAGCTTTCTTT. Based on the CDR3 plus reference TRBV11-1 and TRBJ1-1, the full variable domain is EAEVAQSPRYKITEKSQAVAFWCDPISGHATLYWYRQILGQGPELLVQFQDESVVDDSQLPKDRFSAERLKGVDSTLKIQPAELGDSAMYLCASSEPRGATEAFFGQGTRLTVV.

By sample fraction, this clone is medium-sized (0.01 to 0.1%). The V and J genes are TRBV19 and TRBJ1-2; D might be TRBD1 (6 bases). The CDR3 runs 13 residues. Germline CDR1 and CDR2: LNHDA and SQIVND (reference sequence). Trimming removed 6 bases at V and 2 bases at J, with 10 bases between. The CDR3 DNA is TGTGCCAGTAGGGTAGGACAGAACTATGGCTACACCTTC. It yields the protein CASRVGQNYGYTF.

The chain has TRBV7-1 and TRBJ2-3, with D possibly TRBD2 on 6 matching bases. TRBV7-1 has ORF status, its function being uncertain. The CDR3 length is 16 residues. Trimming cost V 5 bases and J 1 base, with 16 bases left between them. In nucleotides, the CDR3 is TGTGCCAGCAGCCGGGAGTTGGTTCAGGGCACAGATACGCAGTATTTT. Translating gives CASSRELVQGTDTQYF.

The chain combines TRBV7-9 with TRBJ2-3, with D possibly being TRBD2 (6 bases). Trimming took 5 bases from V and 1 from J, leaving 10 bases between them. Germline CDR1 reads SEHNR; CDR2 reads FQNEAQ (reference sequence). The CDR3 length is 14 residues. The CDR3 DNA reads TGTGCCAGCAGCCCGGGACTTCGCACAGATACGCAGTATTTT. Its translation: CASSPGLRTDTQYF.

The chain joins TRBV6-6 to TRBJ2-3; D possibly uses TRBD1 or TRBD2 (5 bases each). Looked up from germline, CDR1 is MNHNY and CDR2 is SVGAGI (reference sequence). This CDR3 has 13 amino acids. Trimming removed 5 bases from V and 7 bases from J, with 13 bases in between. In DNA form, the CDR3 reads TGTGCCAGCAGTCCTGTAGAGGGGCATACGCAGTATTTT. Residues: CASSPVEGHTQYF.

There are a few counts of this clone. A single base is all that separates this from a far larger clone, so a read error is likely. The V and J genes are TRBV7-9 and TRBJ2-1, with no clear D. V was cut by 0 bases and J by 4 bases, with 7 bases left in between. Germline CDR1 reads SEHNR; CDR2 reads FQNEAQ (reference sequence). The CDR3 is 14 residues long. Written as DNA, the CDR3 is TGTGCCAGCAGCTTAGCGGTTTATTACAATGAGCAGTTCTTC. Translating gives CASSLAVYYNEQFF.

The chain uses TRBV10-1 and TRBJ2-3; TRBD2 matches 13 bases. This CDR3 is built from 19 residues. Looked up from germline, CDR1 is WNHNN and CDR2 is SYGVQD (reference sequence). Unmatched junction bases numbered 18, after V lost 6 bases and J lost 6 bases. The CDR3 sequence is CASSARTSGRGNEPDTQYF. CDR3 DNA sequence: TGCGCCAGCAGCGCCCGGACTAGCGGGAGAGGAAACGAGCCGGATACGCAGTATTTT.

This clone turned up a few times. Because the CDR3 is missing its conserved closing phenylalanine or tryptophan, this is likely a read error. The rearrangement uses TRBV6-5 and TRBJ1-2, with a weak D call TRBD1 (5 bases). Per germline, CDR1 MNHEY and CDR2 SVGAGI. This CDR3 is 11 amino acids long. Deletions cut 5 bases from V and 5 bases from J, with 6 bases between. The CDR3 protein is CASSEGYGYTC. As DNA, the CDR3 is TGTGCCAGCAGTGAGGGGTATGGCTACACCTGC.

In its sample, this clone is large. Sequence at one end of the junction differs from germline and may be a read error. J is TRBJ1-2 and V is TRBV6-4; D is ambiguous. This CDR3 is 10 amino acids long. Germline-derived CDR1 and CDR2 are MRHNA and SNTAGT. The CDR3 protein is CASSDGYPNF. The CDR3 bases are TGTGCCAGCAGTGACGGCTATCCAAACTTC.

The chain carries TRBV11-2 and TRBJ1-2; tentative D call: TRBD1 (6 bases). Trimming took off 5 bases at V and 2 bases at J, with 9 bases between the two ends. This CDR3 has 13 amino acids. The V gene's germline CDR1 is SGHAT and CDR2 FQNNGV. This CDR3 is CASSLQGNYGYTF. The CDR3 DNA reads TGTGCCAGCAGCCTTCAGGGGAACTATGGCTACACCTTC.

The chain carries TRBV18 and TRBJ1-3; tentative D call: TRBD1 (5 bases). The CDR3 loop spans 15 amino acids. Germline CDR1 and CDR2: KGHSH and LQKENI. The V and J ends lost 4 bases and 0 bases respectively, with 10 bases between them. The CDR3 region is CASSLGLLSGNTIYF. CDR3 nucleotides: TGTGCCAGCTCACTGGGACTCCTCTCTGGAAACACCATATATTTT.

The rearrangement uses TRBV7-2 and TRBJ2-5, with 9 bases aligning to TRBD2. J lost 5 bases, V lost 6 bases, and 7 bases had no gene match. This CDR3 comprises 14 residues. Germline CDR1 is SGHTA and CDR2 is FQGNSA. The CDR3 bases are TGTGCCAGCAGGTCTAGCGGGGTACGGGAGACCCAGTACTTC. Translation gives CASRSSGVRETQYF.

About this clone: A junction boundary mismatches the germline segment, possibly from a read error. This rearrangement joins TRBV5-1 to TRBJ1-1; 10 nucleotides match TRBD1. From germline, CDR1 is SGHRS and CDR2 YFSETQ. The CDR3 runs 14 residues. The CDR3 nucleotides read TGTGCCAGCAGCTTCGGACAGGGGGACACTGAAGCTTTCTTT. Translated: CASSFGQGDTEAFF. The variable domain in full, completed from reference TRBV5-1 and TRBJ1-1, reads KAGVTQTPRYLIKTRGQQVTLSCSPISGHRSVSWYQQTPGQGLQFLFEYFSETQRNKGNFPGRFSGRQFSNSRSEMNVSTLELGDSALYLCASSFGQGDTEAFFGQGTRLTVV.

This clone was counted only a few times. A read error likely explains this, since a far larger clone differs by one base. V usage is TRBV5-4 and J usage is TRBJ2-3, with D possibly matching TRBD1 (6 bases). Germline CDR1 is SGHNT and CDR2 is YYREEE (reference sequence). The CDR3 extends over 18 amino acids. Trimming shortened V by 4 bases and J by 4 bases, and 25 bases separated the two germline ends. The chain's CDR3 is CASSQTQWAGVSPDTQYF. The CDR3 DNA is TGTGCCAGCAGCCAAACACAATGGGCAGGGGTGAGTCCAGATACGCAGTATTTT.

By frequency in the sample, this clone is large. Other DNA sequences in the same sample also yield this CDR3. This rearrangement joins TRBV15 to TRBJ2-2, with unresolved D. The CDR3 runs to 16 residues. Trimming took off 1 base at V and 6 bases at J, with 15 bases between the two ends. Germline lookup yields CDR1 LNHNV and CDR2 YYDKDF (reference sequence). The CDR3 loop reads CATSRARGPLAGELFF. The CDR3 nucleotides read TGTGCCACCAGCAGAGCGCGAGGACCTCTTGCCGGGGAGCTGTTTTTT.

The chain is built from TRBV4-2 and TRBJ2-5, with D perhaps matching TRBD1 (5 bases). Germline values: CDR1 LGHNA, CDR2 YNFKEQ. This CDR3 is 15 amino acids long. Between the trimmed V and J ends, which lost 5 bases and 0 bases, there was a span of 13 bases. As DNA, the CDR3 is TGTGCCAGCAGCTCTCAGGGTCCGTACCAAGAGACCCAGTACTTC. Translated, it gives CASSSQGPYQETQYF.

The chain uses TRBV29-1 and TRBJ1-3; a possible D gene is TRBD1 (6 bases). The CDR3 runs 19 residues. Germline CDR1 is SQVTM and CDR2 is ANQGSEA. With 6 bases removed from V and 0 bases from J, the gap between germline ends came to 27 bases. The CDR3 reads CSVQPRGVFGSHSGNTIYF. CDR3 DNA: TGCAGCGTCCAACCGAGGGGGGTCTTTGGGTCCCACTCTGGAAACACCATATATTTT.